The 17 T cell receptor beta chains presented below share a single source sample, sequenced in a study of response to subunit inactivated influenza vaccine. TCRdb redid the calling of the RT-PCR reads with MiXCR, one entry per CDR3 protein. Here the sample spans about 780,000 distinct CDR3 sequences, under 20% being singletons. The sequencing used PBMCs from blood, collected 5 days after vaccination. All receptors derive from a man aged 50 to 60 who received an inactivated influenza vaccine.

This rearrangement joins TRBV4-2 to TRBJ1-1; D call uncertain. CDR1 is LGHNA, CDR2 YNFKEQ, per germline. CDR3 length: 15 amino acids. The V end lost 0 bases, the J end lost 1 base, and 9 bases lay between the germline ends. CDR3 residues: CASSQDITKNTEAFF. The DNA for the CDR3 is TGTGCCAGCAGCCAAGATATAACGAAGAACACTGAAGCTTTCTTT.

This clonotype was seen only a few times. This chain uses TRBV28 with TRBJ2-3, with 10 bases that match TRBD2. Per the germline V gene, CDR1 is MDHEN and CDR2 is SYDVKM. This CDR3 spans 16 amino acids. The ends lost 1 base at V and 1 base at J; junction bases unmatched: 2. CDR3 sequence: CASSLSLAGGTDTQYF. DNA for the CDR3: TGTGCCAGCAGTTTATCCCTAGCGGGGGGCACAGATACGCAGTATTTT.

This clonotype was observed a few times. This chain joins TRBV12-3 or TRBV12-4 and TRBJ2-3, with D tentatively TRBD2 (6 bases). V lost 7 bases and J 6 bases, leaving 11 bases between the germline ends. This CDR3 spans 12 amino acids. The CDR3 bases are TGTGCCAGCAACCAGGGAGGCGATACGCAGTATTTT. It encodes CASNQGGDTQYF.

V and J are TRBV3-1 and TRBJ2-1; the match to TRBD2 covers 8 bases. The germline V gene has CDR1 LGHDT and CDR2 YNNKEL (reference sequence). This CDR3 has 16 amino acids. The trim removed 1 base at V and 7 bases at J, leaving 9 bases unmatched. The CDR3 loop is CASSQVRGGLENEQFF. The CDR3 DNA is TGTGCCAGCAGCCAAGTCCGGGGGGGCCTTGAGAATGAGCAGTTCTTC.

There are many counts of this clonotype. The rearrangement uses TRBV12-3 or TRBV12-4 and TRBJ2-7; TRBD1 matches at 9 bases. V gave up 6 bases and J gave up 4 bases; unmatched junction bases: 10. This CDR3 has 15 residues. The CDR3 reads CASSQTGGSFYEQYF. The DNA of the CDR3 is TGTGCCAGCAGCCAAACAGGGGGCTCCTTTTACGAGCAGTACTTC.

This clonotype was observed at least ten times. This rearrangement joins TRBV29-1 to TRBJ2-2; maybe TRBD2 (5 bases). The V end lost 4 bases, the J end lost 4 bases, and 13 bases lay between the germline ends. CDR1 is SQVTM and CDR2 is ANQGSEA in the germline V gene. The CDR3 length is 14 residues. The CDR3 region is CSVGGGSGTGELFF. The CDR3 nucleotides read TGCAGCGTTGGAGGAGGAAGTGGCACCGGGGAGCTGTTTTTT.

The J gene is TRBJ2-2, the V gene TRBV20-1, with a possible D match to TRBD2 (6 bases). Germline loops: CDR1 DFQATT, CDR2 SNEGSKA (reference sequence). The CDR3 has 14 residues. With 0 bases removed from V and 7 bases from J, the gap between germline ends came to 12 bases. CDR3 region: CSARDPRGGGELFF. The DNA of the CDR3 is TGCAGTGCTAGAGACCCCCGGGGAGGCGGGGAGCTGTTTTTT.

This clonotype has only a few counts. As DNA, the CDR3 is TGTGCCAGCAGCCCCCCGGGGGGGGGCTATCTTGGTGAGCAGTTCTTC. Amino acid sequence: CASSPPGGGYLGEQFF. This chain uses TRBV7-2 with TRBJ2-1; 8 bases map to TRBD2. The V segment lost 5 bases and the J segment 9 bases; nucleotides outside the gene matches: 15. This CDR3 contains 16 residues. Germline V gene lookup returns CDR1 SGHTA and CDR2 FQGNSA.

The chain has TRBV6-2 or TRBV6-3 and TRBJ2-7; TRBD1 agrees at 7 bases. Germline V gene data show CDR1 as MNHEY and CDR2 as SVGEGT. Trimming at V came to 7 bases and at J to 1 base, leaving 10 bases not matched to a gene. The CDR3 runs to 15 residues. Here the CDR3 reads CASNGATGDSYEQYF. The CDR3 DNA reads as TGTGCCAGCAATGGGGCAACAGGGGATTCCTACGAGCAGTACTTC.

This chain joins TRBV20-1 and TRBJ2-7; the D call may be TRBD1 or TRBD2 (5 bases each). CDR3 size: 15 residues. Trimming took off 0 bases at V and 0 bases at J, with 12 bases between the two ends. CDR1 and CDR2 from the germline V gene are DFQATT and SNEGSKA (reference sequence). The CDR3 bases are TGCAGTGCTAGAGATGTCCGGGACGTCTCCTACGAGCAGTACTTC. The encoded protein is CSARDVRDVSYEQYF.

This chain connects TRBV7-9 to TRBJ2-5; 7 bases agree with TRBD1. V dropped 5 bases and J dropped 7; count of bases not matched to a gene: 16. The germline V gene encodes CDR1 SEHNR and CDR2 FQNEAQ (reference sequence). There are 16 residues in the CDR3. CDR3 amino acids: CASSQWTGPAIGTQYF. DNA of the CDR3: TGTGCCAGCAGCCAGTGGACAGGTCCTGCCATTGGGACCCAGTACTTC.

This clonotype was detected a few times. CDR3 in amino acids: CASSFPVGRLSSYEQYF. CDR3 in DNA: TGTGCCAGCAGTTTCCCCGTGGGGAGACTGAGCTCCTACGAGCAGTACTTC. J is TRBJ2-7 and V is TRBV28; perhaps TRBD2 as D (5 bases). The CDR3 extends over 17 amino acids. The V and J ends lost 3 bases and 0 bases respectively, with 18 bases between them. Germline CDR1 and CDR2: MDHEN and SYDVKM.

This clonotype was seen more than once but under ten times. The rearrangement uses TRBV29-1 and TRBJ1-1; D is ambiguous. With 8 bases removed from V and 1 base from J, the gap between germline ends came to 17 bases. Per the germline V gene, CDR1 is SQVTM and CDR2 is ANQGSEA. The CDR3 is 14 amino acids. The CDR3 spells CSSQALEKNTEAFF. DNA for the CDR3: TGCAGCTCCCAGGCCTTGGAGAAGAACACTGAAGCTTTCTTT. The full variable domain, its missing parts supplied by reference TRBV29-1 and TRBJ1-1, is SAVISQKPSRDICQRGTSLTIQCQVDSQVTMMFWYRQQPGQSLTLIATANQGSEATYESGFVIDKFPISRPNLTFSTLTVSNMSPEDSSIYLCSSQALEKNTEAFFGQGTRLTVV.

This clonotype showed up just a few times. This chain uses TRBV4-3 with TRBJ1-6; 7 bases agree with TRBD1. J gave up 9 bases and V 0 bases, and 5 bases lay outside the gene matches. This CDR3 has 15 residues. Germline-derived CDR1 and CDR2 are LGHNA and YSLEER. DNA for the CDR3: TGCGCCAGCAGCCAAGATGGAGGGGGCAGTTCACCCCTCCACTTT. Its protein product is CASSQDGGGSSPLHF.

This clonotype came up once. The J gene is TRBJ2-7, the V gene TRBV18, with D possibly being TRBD1 or TRBD2 (5 bases each). From germline, CDR1 is KGHSH and CDR2 LQKENI. V lost 6 bases and J 2 bases, leaving 17 bases between the germline ends. The CDR3 has 15 residues. The CDR3 loop is CASSAGTVNPYEQYF. Here the CDR3 DNA reads TGTGCCAGCTCGGCCGGGACGGTGAACCCCTACGAGCAGTACTTC.

This sequence joins TRBV6-1 and TRBJ2-3, with 9 bases aligning to TRBD2. This CDR3 has 17 amino acids. J was trimmed by 0 bases and V by 6 bases; bases with no gene match: 10. Germline CDR1 MNHNS, CDR2 SASEGT. This CDR3 is CASRPRLAVLSTDTQYF. The CDR3 nucleotides read TGTGCCAGCAGACCCCGACTAGCGGTGCTAAGCACAGATACGCAGTATTTT.

This clonotype appeared a few times. As DNA, the CDR3 is TGTGCCAGCAGCTTACATGGGGCCGGCTACACCTTC. Translated, it gives CASSLHGAGYTF. The rearrangement joins TRBV7-9 to TRBJ1-2; TRBD1 is a possible D gene (5 bases). From germline, CDR1 is SEHNR and CDR2 FQNEAQ (reference sequence). The CDR3 contains 12 residues. V was cut by 2 bases and J by 8 bases, with 9 bases left in between.